This T cell receptor (beta chain) was captured in a study of T cell responses to AZD1222 COVID-19 vaccine. Study-level points and caveats: The study sampled repertoires only after the peak T cell response.

On this clone itself: Its antigen is as yet unknown.

Sequencing was performed with immunoSEQ multiplex PCR; in TCRdb, only in-frame clones are kept and a portion is missing. The sample holds 150,000 to 200,000 clones, about 92% seen once. V lost 7 bases and J 2 bases, leaving 11 bases between the germline ends. CDR1 and CDR2 from the germline V gene are MNHEY and SVGAGI. This CDR3 has 14 amino acids. The chain couples TRBV6-5 to TRBJ2-2, with D possibly matching TRBD1 (5 bases). The source material was peripheral blood, sampled 28 days after the second AZD1222 dose. The TCR comes from an adult who received the AZD1222 COVID-19 vaccine. DNA for the CDR3: TGTGCCAGCACAGGGTCGCTTAACACCGGGGAGCTGTTTTTT. Translated: CASTGSLNTGELFF.